This T cell receptor beta chain is drawn from a study of T cell responses to AZD1222 COVID-19 vaccine. Data came from immunoSEQ multiplex PCR; TCRdb stores just in-frame clones and leaves some out. The data contain some 150,000 clones, approximately 92% of them singletons. The study's findings and limits: Of the AZD1222 recipients, only six were seropositive at baseline. Regions 160-218 and 743-854 held dominance among vaccine-associated CD4 TCRs, which spanned spike.

Comment on this clone: What it recognizes is unknown.

The CDR3 loop spans 15 amino acids. V lost 2 bases, J lost 5 bases, and 12 bases lay in between. CDR1 and CDR2 (germline): KGHSH, LQKENI. Second-dose schedules of about 4 or about 12 weeks were combined. This material consisted of peripheral blood, taken 28 days after the second AZD1222 dose. The chain uses TRBV18 and TRBJ2-2; the D gene is possibly TRBD2 (6 bases). The clonotype was recovered from an adult who received the AZD1222 COVID-19 vaccine. DNA of the CDR3: TGTGCCAGCTCACCAAGGGGCCGGGGGACCGGGGAGCTGTTTTTT. It specifies CASSPRGRGTGELFF.